This T cell receptor (beta chain) was retrieved from a study of T-cell memory formation after mild COVID-19. Study-level background: Across donors, TCR clusters were largely donor specific.

Each CDR3 protein gets one entry after TCRdb re-called the 5' RACE reads with MiXCR. The sample carries about 440,000 distinct CDR3 sequences, around 19% recorded once. Many counts were recorded for this clonotype. Its matching antigen is unknown. The CDR3 loop spans 17 amino acids. Looked up from germline, CDR1 is SQVTM and CDR2 is ANQGSEA. J was trimmed by 5 bases and V by 1 base; bases with no gene match: 11. General study findings and limits: Memory cells collected pre-infection included some clones that later responded, suggesting cross-reactive memory joined. CD4+ contracting clones were found mainly in CM and EM, and CD8+ ones in EMRA. SARS-CoV-2 specificity was not confirmed for second-wave clones peaking on day 37.

Material: PBMCs or a T cell subset sorted from them (not recorded which). This clonotype was sampled from an adult woman who had mild COVID-19 (a few samples of this study predate the infection). Cell type and time point are not known. J is TRBJ2-2 and V is TRBV29-1; TRBD1 aligns across 9 bases. CDR3 residues: CSVEGVRDRARTGELFF. CDR3 DNA: TGCAGCGTTGAAGGCGTCCGGGACAGGGCTAGGACCGGGGAGCTGTTTTTT.